Shown below are 31 T cell receptor beta chains from a single sample sequenced in a study of blood T cell repertoires in COVID-19. This table comes from immunoSEQ multiplex PCR, and its TCRdb copy is limited to in-frame clones, with some not included. The table has some 230,000 clones, 82% seen once. Sequences were obtained from PBMCs or T cells enriched from blood (not recorded which). The source is a man aged 35 to 55 who had recovered from COVID-19.

The chain combines TRBV12-3 or TRBV12-4 with TRBJ2-3; possible D gene TRBD2, 7 bases. Trimming took off 6 bases at V and 13 bases at J, with 17 bases between the two ends. The CDR3 is 12 residues long. For the CDR3, the DNA is TGTGCCAGCAGCATGGGGGGGGGCCTGGAGTATTTT. Amino acids: CASSMGGGLEYF.

This sequence joins TRBV6-2 or TRBV6-3 and TRBJ2-7; TRBD1 is a possible D gene (5 bases). V lost 3 bases, J lost 4 bases, and 7 bases lay in between. This CDR3 has 12 amino acids. In germline, CDR1 is MNHEY, CDR2 SVGEGT. CDR3 region: CASSYRGYEQYF. The DNA of the CDR3 is TGTGCCAGCAGTTATAGGGGATACGAGCAGTACTTC.

V usage is TRBV3-1 (or the pseudogene TRBV3-2) and J usage is TRBJ2-7; 7 bases are a match to TRBD2. V was pared by 1 base and J by 8 bases, with 17 bases of the junction left unmatched. This CDR3 comprises 17 residues. Looked up from germline, CDR1 is LGHDT and CDR2 is YNNKEL (reference sequence). CDR3 DNA: TGTGCCAGCAGCCAAGCACTCTCTGGTGGGGGGGAATCAAAGCAGTACTTC. Amino acids: CASSQALSGGGESKQYF.

This clone has a single count. The CDR3 here is CASTQEGQPYNEQFF. In DNA form, the CDR3 reads TGTGCCAGCACTCAAGAGGGACAGCCCTACAATGAGCAGTTCTTC. V is TRBV9 and J is TRBJ2-1, with TRBD1 identical over 7 bases. V shed 6 bases and J 2 bases; nucleotides not matched to a gene: 8. The CDR3 runs 15 residues. In germline, CDR1 is SGDLS, CDR2 YYNGEE.

CDR3 in DNA: TGCGCCAGCAGCCTAACTCAGAGCGGGGGGGAAGAGACCCAGTACTTC. Its protein is CASSLTQSGGEETQYF. The V and J genes are TRBV4-1 and TRBJ2-5; 10 bases fit TRBD2. Losses at the gene ends were 4 bases for V and 3 bases for J; bases not matched to a gene: 8. The CDR3 is 16 amino acids. Germline loops: CDR1 MGHRA, CDR2 YSYEKL.

This clone occurred once. The CDR3 reads CSARVWAAFF. The CDR3 nucleotides read TGCAGTGCTAGAGTGTGGGCGGCTTTCTTT. The V gene is TRBV20-1, the J gene TRBJ1-1; D call uncertain. The CDR3 runs to 10 residues. Germline loops: CDR1 DFQATT, CDR2 SNEGSKA (reference sequence). V lost 1 base and J lost 11, with 8 bases in between.

This clone is a singleton in its sample. This chain joins TRBV30 and TRBJ2-1; the D is unclear. The CDR3 has 11 amino acids. Germline CDR1 is GTSNPN and CDR2 is SVGIG (reference sequence). V lost 8 bases and J lost 10, with 15 bases in between. CDR3 sequence reads: CARALGHEQFF. CDR3 coding DNA: TGTGCCCGGGCCTTGGGCCACGAGCAGTTCTTC.

This clone came up once. The gene calls are TRBV5-1 and TRBJ1-1; 9 bases agree with TRBD1. J lost 4 bases, V lost 0 bases, and 7 bases had no gene match. Germline V gene lookup returns CDR1 SGHRS and CDR2 YFSETQ. The CDR3 consists of 16 residues. CDR3 sequence reads: CASSLGRDRAFTEAFF. DNA for the CDR3: TGCGCCAGCAGCTTGGGAAGGGACAGGGCGTTCACTGAAGCTTTCTTT.

This chain connects TRBV6-1 to TRBJ2-3, with a tentative D call TRBD2 (6 bases). Germline CDR1 and CDR2: MNHNS and SASEGT. The germline V and J ends were trimmed by 1 base and 2 bases, with 16 bases remaining between them. This CDR3 spans 17 amino acids. The CDR3 protein is CASSEEAAGTLTDTQYF. DNA of the CDR3: TGTGCCAGCAGTGAAGAGGCGGCAGGGACTCTCACAGATACGCAGTATTTT.

V gene TRBV9 combines with J gene TRBJ1-6, with unresolved D. The CDR3 totals 16 residues. V lost 4 bases and J lost 1, with 12 bases in between. Germline CDR1 and CDR2: SGDLS and YYNGEE. The CDR3 nucleotides are TGTGCCAGCAGCCCCCGGGGATCTTCCTATAATTCACCCCTCCACTTT. Encoded protein: CASSPRGSSYNSPLHF.

This chain connects TRBV28 to TRBJ2-7; a possible D gene is TRBD1 (5 bases). The germline gives CDR1 MDHEN, CDR2 SYDVKM. This CDR3 has 13 residues. Trimming removed 2 bases from V and 8 bases from J, with 13 bases in between. Here the CDR3 DNA reads TGTGCCAGCAGTTTAATGCAGGGCGGCAAGCAGTACTTC. Translating gives CASSLMQGGKQYF.

The chain is built from TRBV30 and TRBJ2-1, with 11 bases matching TRBD2. Germline CDR1 and CDR2: GTSNPN and SVGIG (reference sequence). The CDR3 sequence is 15 residues long. V trimming: 5 bases; J trimming: 4 bases; junction bases outside the gene matches: 7. CDR3 coding DNA: TGTGCCTGGTTAGCGGGAGGGATGTTTTACAATGAGCAGTTCTTC. Protein: CAWLAGGMFYNEQFF. The complete variable domain, with remaining parts taken from reference TRBV30 and TRBJ2-1, reads SQTIHQWPATLVQPVGSPLSLECTVEGTSNPNLYWYRQAAGRGLQLLFYSVGIGQISSEVPQNLSASRPQDRQFILSSKKLLLSDSGFYLCAWLAGGMFYNEQFFGPGTRLTVL.

The chain uses TRBV7-9 and TRBJ2-3; 9 bases map to TRBD1. This CDR3 contains 16 residues. Germline CDR1 reads SEHNR; CDR2 reads FQNEAQ (reference sequence). V shed 5 bases, J shed 1 base, and the junction held 7 bases outside the gene matches. As DNA, the CDR3 is TGTGCCAGCAGCAGGCTGACAGGGGGTCGCACAGATACGCAGTATTTT. This translates into CASSRLTGGRTDTQYF.

Concerning this clone: The same CDR3 is also encoded by other DNA sequences in this sample. The gene calls are TRBV15 and TRBJ1-2; tentative D call: TRBD1 (6 bases). This CDR3 contains 12 residues. Trimming removed 8 bases at V and 2 bases at J, with 9 bases between. The germline V gene encodes CDR1 LNHNV and CDR2 YYDKDF (reference sequence). The CDR3 sequence is CATSQGNYGYTF. CDR3 in DNA: TGTGCCACCTCCCAGGGGAACTATGGCTACACCTTC.

The chain employs TRBV20-1 and TRBJ2-5; possibly TRBD1 for D (5 bases). The CDR3 is 13 residues long. V lost 3 bases, J lost 1 base, and 9 bases lay in between. In germline, CDR1 is DFQATT, CDR2 SNEGSKA (reference sequence). Here the CDR3 reads CSASYRFQETQYF. CDR3 in DNA: TGCAGTGCTAGTTACAGGTTCCAAGAGACCCAGTACTTC.

In this sample, this clone turned up once. The chain links TRBV2 to TRBJ2-1; possible D gene TRBD2, 5 bases. CDR3 length: 13 amino acids. Germline V CDR1 and CDR2: SNHLY, FYNNEI. Trimming removed 2 bases from V and 12 bases from J, with 14 bases in between. The chain's CDR3 is CASSESEALGQFF. Here the CDR3 DNA reads TGTGCCAGCAGTGAAAGCGAGGCACTAGGGCAGTTCTTC.

This clone was detected only a few times. The same CDR3 arises from other DNA sequences in this sample as well. The gene calls are TRBV28 and TRBJ1-1; D is uncertain. CDR1 is MDHEN and CDR2 is SYDVKM in the germline V gene. This CDR3 has 11 amino acids. Trimming removed 6 bases from V and 5 bases from J, with 7 bases in between. CDR3 coding DNA: TGTGCCAGCAGAGGAGGGACTGAAGCTTTCTTT. Translating it yields CASRGGTEAFF.

This clone was counted once. The chain couples TRBV14 to TRBJ1-3; 7 bases fit TRBD1. Germline V gene data show CDR1 as SGHDN and CDR2 as FVKESK. The trim removed 4 bases at V and 0 bases at J, leaving 3 bases unmatched. The CDR3 consists of 15 residues. The CDR3 DNA is TGTGCCAGCAGCCCGGGACAGCTCTCTGGAAACACCATATATTTT. It codes for CASSPGQLSGNTIYF.

This chain links TRBV5-1 with TRBJ2-1; 7 positions agree with TRBD1. This CDR3 has 15 amino acids. The trim removed 7 bases at V and 2 bases at J, leaving 9 bases unmatched. The V gene's germline CDR1 is SGHRS and CDR2 YFSETQ. CDR3 nucleotide sequence: TGCGCCAGCCGCCCCCCCGACAGGGCCTACAATGAGCAGTTCTTC. This sequence encodes CASRPPDRAYNEQFF.

The V and J genes are TRBV12-5 and TRBJ2-1, with TRBD2 as a possible D gene (5 bases). Trimming stripped 7 bases from V and 0 bases from J, with 16 bases between. This CDR3 comprises 16 residues. CDR1 and CDR2 (germline): LGHNT, FRNRAP. DNA of the CDR3: TGTGCTAGTGTTCCCTCACCTGGGAGCTCCTACAATGAGCAGTTCTTC. Translated: CASVPSPGSSYNEQFF.

J is TRBJ2-5 and V is TRBV5-1; 9 bases are shared with TRBD1. This CDR3 region has 14 residues. CDR1 is SGHRS, CDR2 YFSETQ, per germline. V lost 7 bases and J lost 3; bases outside the gene matches: 7. CDR3 sequence (DNA): TGCGCCAGCGCCTGGACAGGGGACGAAGAGACCCAGTACTTC. It translates to CASAWTGDEETQYF.

CDR3 bases: TGTGCCAGCAGTTTATCGGGAAGTTACTACGAGCAGTACTTC. Protein product: CASSLSGSYYEQYF. The rearrangement joins TRBV28 to TRBJ2-7, with D tentatively TRBD2 (5 bases). The CDR3 consists of 14 residues. V shed 1 base and J shed 3 bases, with 10 bases lying between them. CDR1 and CDR2 from the germline V gene are MDHEN and SYDVKM.

The chain links TRBV10-3 to TRBJ2-2, with TRBD1 identical over 7 bases. The V gene's germline CDR1 is ENHRY and CDR2 SYGVKD. The ends lost 6 bases at V and 0 bases at J; junction bases unmatched: 1. CDR3 size: 14 residues. The CDR3 sequence is CAIRGQPNTGELFF. The CDR3 DNA is TGTGCCATCAGGGGACAGCCGAACACCGGGGAGCTGTTTTTT.

This rearrangement joins TRBV19 to TRBJ1-1; D is perhaps TRBD1 (5 bases). CDR1 and CDR2 (germline): LNHDA, SQIVND (reference sequence). The CDR3 runs 13 residues. V lost 5 bases to trimming and J lost 3 bases, with 10 bases between them. CDR3 loop: CASSHDRHTEAFF. The CDR3 DNA follows: TGTGCCAGTAGTCATGACAGACACACTGAAGCTTTCTTT. Full variable domain (rest looked up from reference TRBV19 and TRBJ1-1): DGGITQSPKYLFRKEGQNVTLSCEQNLNHDAMYWYRQDPGQGLRLIYYSQIVNDFQKGDIAEGYSVSREKKESFPLTVTSAQKNPTAFYLCASSHDRHTEAFFGQGTRLTVV.

The genes are TRBV28 and TRBJ1-4; maybe TRBD1 (5 bases). This CDR3 spans 13 amino acids. V lost 8 bases, J lost 7 bases, and 14 bases lay in between. Germline V CDR1 and CDR2: MDHEN, SYDVKM. The CDR3 nucleotides read TGTGCCAGCCTGGACGGGGGTGGTGAAAAACTGTTTTTT. Protein product: CASLDGGGEKLFF.

This clone was detected only a few times. This chain joins TRBV7-3 and TRBJ1-1; 9 nucleotides line up with TRBD1. Germline loops: CDR1 SGHTA, CDR2 FQGTGA. This CDR3 comprises 14 residues. J lost 6 bases, V lost 4 bases, and 6 bases had no gene match. The CDR3, as DNA: TGTGCCAGCAGCTGGGACAGGGACAGGGCTGAAGCTTTCTTT. Translating gives CASSWDRDRAEAFF.

This clone has a single count. The chain uses TRBV7-2 and TRBJ1-2, with TRBD1 as a possible D gene (6 bases). V was cut by 0 bases and J by 7 bases, with 9 bases left in between. CDR1 SGHTA and CDR2 FQGNSA come from the germline V gene. There are 13 residues in the CDR3. The CDR3 coding sequence is TGTGCCAGCAGCTTAGCACAGGGAAGTGGCTACACCTTC. Translating gives CASSLAQGSGYTF.

The sample holds a few counts of this clone. This chain uses TRBV30 with TRBJ1-6; no clear D gene. V lost 2 bases and J 9 bases, leaving 20 bases between the germline ends. The CDR3 contains 16 residues. CDR1 and CDR2 from the germline V gene are GTSNPN and SVGIG (reference sequence). The CDR3 DNA sequence: TGTGCCTGGAGTCCCGGTGGAGGGCCCGTTGGTTCACCCCTCCACTTT. Protein: CAWSPGGGPVGSPLHF.

With regard to this clone: The identical CDR3 is also encoded by other nucleotide sequences in the sample. The V and J genes are TRBV7-8 and TRBJ1-5; D is ambiguous. The germline V gene has CDR1 SGHVS and CDR2 FQNEAQ. The CDR3 has 13 residues. Trimming pared 3 bases from V and 4 bases from J, leaving 7 bases between. The CDR3 bases are TGTGCCAGCAGCTTTCGAGGGAATCAGCCCCAGCATTTT. This sequence encodes CASSFRGNQPQHF.

J is TRBJ2-7 and V is TRBV5-1, with a weak D call TRBD2 (6 bases). Per germline, CDR1 SGHRS and CDR2 YFSETQ. This CDR3 comprises 13 residues. V was clipped by 0 bases and J by 5 bases, with 9 bases between them. As DNA, the CDR3 is TGCGCCAGCAGCTTGGAGGAGGGACACGAGCAGTACTTC. Protein product: CASSLEEGHEQYF.

The chain has TRBV11-2 and TRBJ2-7; TRBD2 matches at 14 bases. V gave up 5 bases and J gave up 6 bases; unmatched junction bases: 6. The germline CDR1 and CDR2 sequences are SGHAT and FQNNGV. The CDR3 has 15 residues. CDR3 sequence (DNA): TGTGCCAGCAGCCCTGGGACTAGCGGGGGAATCGAGCAGTACTTC. This gives the protein CASSPGTSGGIEQYF.